This T cell receptor (beta chain) stems from a study of OX40 agonist ivuxolimab in advanced cancers. Study-level results: CD4+ and CD8+ blood T cells expanded clonally by week 6 at 0.1 to 3.0 mg/kg.

V was clipped by 6 bases and J by 9 bases; unmatched bases: 18. The CDR3 runs to 16 residues. Looked up from germline, CDR1 is SGHRS and CDR2 is YFSETQ. This clone showed up just once. What it binds is not known. Libraries were prepared by immunoSEQ multiplex PCR; TCRdb keeps only in-frame clonotypes and omits some of them. Of about 50,000 clones in the sample, 82% were seen once. The chain employs TRBV5-1 and TRBJ2-5; 9 nucleotides align to TRBD2. The sample consisted of CD4+ or CD8+ T cells sorted from blood, taken in a trial of the OX40 agonist ivuxolimab. This TCR came from an adult with an advanced solid tumor such as melanoma, head and neck, liver or kidney cancer. This chain's CDR3 is CASNGWTSVSGTAQYF. The CDR3 nucleotides read TGCGCCAGCAATGGCTGGACTAGCGTGAGCGGCACGGCCCAGTACTTC.